This note documents a single T cell receptor beta chain sequence. Here immunoSEQ multiplex PCR was the method, and the copy in TCRdb shows in-frame clones only, minus some. The data contain more than 10,000 clones, 73% of them singletons. This record comes from a study of blood T cell repertoires in COVID-19. Study at large: PBMCs, B-cell-depleted T cells, or T cells provided the cDNA or gDNA that made up the material.

The CDR3 has 17 amino acids. Germline CDR1 reads SGHNT; CDR2 reads YENEEA. With V trimmed by 4 bases and J by 4 bases, 13 bases remained unmatched. The source material was peripheral blood. The V and J genes are TRBV11-3 and TRBJ2-1; 7 nucleotides align to TRBD1. This TCR derives from a human donor in a cohort sampled during active COVID-19. The CDR3 loop is CASSSTTGNIPYNEQFF. CDR3 sequence (DNA): TGTGCCAGCAGCTCAACGACAGGGAACATTCCTTACAATGAGCAGTTCTTC.